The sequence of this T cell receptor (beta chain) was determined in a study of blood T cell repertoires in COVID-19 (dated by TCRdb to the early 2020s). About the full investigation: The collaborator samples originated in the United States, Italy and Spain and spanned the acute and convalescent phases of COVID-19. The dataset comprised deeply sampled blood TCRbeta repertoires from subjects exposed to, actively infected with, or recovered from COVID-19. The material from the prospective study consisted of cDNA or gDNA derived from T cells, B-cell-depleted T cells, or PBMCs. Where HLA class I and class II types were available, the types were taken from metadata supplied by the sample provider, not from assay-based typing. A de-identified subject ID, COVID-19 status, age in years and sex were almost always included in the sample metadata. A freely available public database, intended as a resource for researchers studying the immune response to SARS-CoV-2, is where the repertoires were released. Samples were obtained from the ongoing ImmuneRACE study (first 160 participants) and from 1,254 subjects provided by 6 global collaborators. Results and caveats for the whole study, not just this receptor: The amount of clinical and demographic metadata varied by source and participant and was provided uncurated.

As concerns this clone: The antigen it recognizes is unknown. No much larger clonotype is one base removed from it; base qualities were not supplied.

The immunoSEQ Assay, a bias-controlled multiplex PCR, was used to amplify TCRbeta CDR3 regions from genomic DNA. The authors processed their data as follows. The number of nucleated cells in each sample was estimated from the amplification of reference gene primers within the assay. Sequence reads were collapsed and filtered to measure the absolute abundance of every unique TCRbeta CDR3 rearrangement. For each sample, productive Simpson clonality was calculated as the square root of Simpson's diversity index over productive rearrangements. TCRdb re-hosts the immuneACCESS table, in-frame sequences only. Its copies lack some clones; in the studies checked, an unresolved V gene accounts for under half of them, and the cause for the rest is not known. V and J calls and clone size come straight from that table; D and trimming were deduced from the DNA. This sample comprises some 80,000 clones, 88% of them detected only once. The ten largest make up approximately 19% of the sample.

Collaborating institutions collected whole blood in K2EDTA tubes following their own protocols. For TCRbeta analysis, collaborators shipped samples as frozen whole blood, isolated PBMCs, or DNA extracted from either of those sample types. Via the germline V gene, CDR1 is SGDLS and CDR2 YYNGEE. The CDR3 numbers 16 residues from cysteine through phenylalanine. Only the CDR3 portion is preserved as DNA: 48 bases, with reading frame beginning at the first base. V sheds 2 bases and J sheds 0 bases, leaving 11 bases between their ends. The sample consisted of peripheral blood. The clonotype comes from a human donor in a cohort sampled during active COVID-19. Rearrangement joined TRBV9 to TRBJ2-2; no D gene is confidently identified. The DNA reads TGTGCCAGCAGCGTCCAGGATTTCGCGAACACCGGGGAGCTGTTTTTT. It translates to CASSVQDFANTGELFF.